Described below is a single T cell receptor (beta chain) sequence and its context. In the original workflow: Amplification with reference gene primers provided the estimates of nucleated cell counts. Produced via immunoSEQ multiplex PCR; TCRdb's table is partial and in-frame only. V, J and clone size were drawn from that table, and D and trimming were deduced from the DNA. The sample consists of about 210,000 clones, 92% of them appearing once. This record comes from a study of blood T cell repertoires in COVID-19. Turning to the study itself: The origin of the acute and convalescent COVID-19 samples was the United States, Italy and Spain. Sample material is recorded as cDNA or gDNA derived from T cells, B-cell-depleted T cells, or PBMCs.

Trimming took 1 base from V and 5 from J, leaving 11 bases between them. CDR3 size: 14 residues. The germline V gene encodes CDR1 SGHDN and CDR2 FVKESK. The origin of this receptor is a young man with acute or convalescent COVID-19. The chain links TRBV14 to TRBJ1-2; weak D call: TRBD1 (6 bases). The sample taken for sequencing was peripheral blood. CDR3 sequence: CASSQGYREYGYTF. CDR3 in DNA: TGTGCCAGCAGCCAAGGGTACAGGGAATATGGCTACACCTTC.